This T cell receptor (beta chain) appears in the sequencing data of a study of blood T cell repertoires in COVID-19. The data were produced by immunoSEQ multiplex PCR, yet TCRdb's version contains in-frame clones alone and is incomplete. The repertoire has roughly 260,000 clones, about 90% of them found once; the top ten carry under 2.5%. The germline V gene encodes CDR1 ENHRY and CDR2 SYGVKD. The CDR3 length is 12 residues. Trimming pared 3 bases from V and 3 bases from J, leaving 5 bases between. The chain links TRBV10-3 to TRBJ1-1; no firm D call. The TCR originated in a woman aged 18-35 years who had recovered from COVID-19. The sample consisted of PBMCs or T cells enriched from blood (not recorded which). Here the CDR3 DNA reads TGTGCCATCAGTGAAGCGGACACTGAAGCTTTCTTT. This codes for CAISEADTEAFF.